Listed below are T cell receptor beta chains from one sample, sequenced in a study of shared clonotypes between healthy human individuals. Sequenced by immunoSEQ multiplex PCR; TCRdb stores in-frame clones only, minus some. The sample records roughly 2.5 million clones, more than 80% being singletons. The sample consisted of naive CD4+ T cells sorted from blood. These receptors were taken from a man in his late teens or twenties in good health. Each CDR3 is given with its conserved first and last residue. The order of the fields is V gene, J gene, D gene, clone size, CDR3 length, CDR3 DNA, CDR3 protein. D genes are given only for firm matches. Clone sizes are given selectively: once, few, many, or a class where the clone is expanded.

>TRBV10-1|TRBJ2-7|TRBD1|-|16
TGCGCCAGCAGTGAGTCGACAGGGGGGACCTCCTACGAGCAGTACTTC
CASSESTGGTSYEQYF
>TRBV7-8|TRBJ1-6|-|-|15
TGTGCCAGCGAACCCACAGTTTCGGGGACTTCACCCCTCCACTTT
CASEPTVSGTSPLHF
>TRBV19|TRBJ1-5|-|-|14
TGTGCCAGTAGTACTTTCGGGTTATATCAGCCCCAGCATTTT
CASSTFGLYQPQHF
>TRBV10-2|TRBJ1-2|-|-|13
TGCGCCAGCAGTGAGGCAGACGGCTATGGCTACACCTTC
CASSEADGYGYTF
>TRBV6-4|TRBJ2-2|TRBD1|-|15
TGTGCCAGCAGCCCGGACAGGGCGAGCACCGGGGAGCTGTTTTTT
CASSPDRASTGELFF
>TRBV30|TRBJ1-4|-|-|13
TGTGCCTGGACCCCCGGGGGGAATGAAAAACTGTTTTTT
CAWTPGGNEKLFF
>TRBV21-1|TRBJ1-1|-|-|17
TGTGCCAGCAGCAAAGGGACCGGGCCCCCAAGGAACACTGAAGCTTTCTTT
CASSKGTGPPRNTEAFF
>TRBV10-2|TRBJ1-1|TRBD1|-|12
TGCGCCACCCTGGACAGGTTCACTGAAGCTTTCTTT
CATLDRFTEAFF
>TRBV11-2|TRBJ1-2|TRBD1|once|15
TGTGCCAGCAGCTTAAGGACAGGGCCGGACTATGGCTACACCTTC
CASSLRTGPDYGYTF
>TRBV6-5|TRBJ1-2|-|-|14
TGTGCCAGCAGCCCTTCGGGGTCAAACTATGGCTACACCTTC
CASSPSGSNYGYTF
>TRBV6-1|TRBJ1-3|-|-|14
TGTGCCAGCAGTGGGACAGTTACTGGAAACACCATATATTTT
CASSGTVTGNTIYF
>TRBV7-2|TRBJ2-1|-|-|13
TGTGCCAGCAGCTTATGGGAGGCGGGTGAGCAGTTCTTC
CASSLWEAGEQFF
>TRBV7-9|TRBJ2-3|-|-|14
TGTGCCAGCAGCCCGGGACTGCCAGGAGGTACGCAGTATTTT
CASSPGLPGGTQYF
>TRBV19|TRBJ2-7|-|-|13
TGTGCCAGTAGTTCCCCCAGCTCCTACGAGCAGTACTTC
CASSSPSSYEQYF
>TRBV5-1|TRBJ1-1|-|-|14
TGCGCCAGCAGCTTGGATCCCAGGGACACTGAAGCTTTCTTT
CASSLDPRDTEAFF
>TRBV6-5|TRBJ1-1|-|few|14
TGTGCCAGCAGACCCGGGGGGAGGGCCACTGAAGCTTTCTTT
CASRPGGRATEAFF
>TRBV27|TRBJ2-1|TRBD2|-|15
TGTGCCAGCAGTTTAGGCGGGAGGGGCAACAATGAGCAGTTCTTC
CASSLGGRGNNEQFF
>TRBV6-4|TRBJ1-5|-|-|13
TGTGCCAGCAGTGAGGAGGGAGATCAGCCCCAGCATTTT
CASSEEGDQPQHF
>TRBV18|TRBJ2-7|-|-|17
TGTGCCAGCTCACCACCGAGTGGCGGGAATACCTTATACGAGCAGTACTTC
CASSPPSGGNTLYEQYF
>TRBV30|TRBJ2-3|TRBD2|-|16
TGTGCCTGGAGCGATCCTCTAGCGGGGGGAATAGATACGCAGTATTTT
CAWSDPLAGGIDTQYF
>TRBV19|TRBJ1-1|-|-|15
TGTGCCAGTAGAAGGGAGAGCGTTGGAGGCACTGAAGCTTTCTTT
CASRRESVGGTEAFF
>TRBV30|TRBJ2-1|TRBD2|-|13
TGTGCCTGGGAGCGGGACGAATACAATGAGCAGTTCTTC
CAWERDEYNEQFF
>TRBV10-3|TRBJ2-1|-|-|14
TGTGCCACCTCCCCCGGCCCAGACCACAATGAGCAGTTCTTC
CATSPGPDHNEQFF
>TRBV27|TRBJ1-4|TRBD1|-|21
TGTGCCAGCAGTTTAGGCCCGACAGGGGGCGGGAGAGGGGCAACTAATGAAAAACTGTTTTTT
CASSLGPTGGGRGATNEKLFF
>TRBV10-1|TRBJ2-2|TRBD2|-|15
TGCGCCAGCAGTGACCCGGGAGGGGTAACCGGGGAGCTGTTTTTT
CASSDPGGVTGELFF
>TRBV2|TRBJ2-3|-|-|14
TGTGCCAGCAGGGCCCTACAGGGAGTGGATACGCAGTATTTT
CASRALQGVDTQYF
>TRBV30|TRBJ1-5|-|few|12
TGTGCCTGGAGTAACAATGATCAGCCCCAGCATTTT
CAWSNNDQPQHF
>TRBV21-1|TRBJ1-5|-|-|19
TGTGCCAGCAGCAAAAGGGGGGGAGGGGACAGTTGTAGCAATCAGCCCCAGCATTTT
CASSKRGGGDSCSNQPQHF
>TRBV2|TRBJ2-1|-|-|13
TGTGCCAGCATATGGAGTGGGTCTGGGGAGCAGTTCTTC
CASIWSGSGEQFF
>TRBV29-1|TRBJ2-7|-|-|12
TGCAGCGTTGAGACCAGTACCTACGAGCAGTACTTC
CSVETSTYEQYF
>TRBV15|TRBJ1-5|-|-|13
TGTGCCACCAGCAGAGAAATTGTGCAGCCCCAGCATTTT
CATSREIVQPQHF
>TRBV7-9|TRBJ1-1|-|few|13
TGTGCCAGCAGCCCGGGACAGAACACTGAAGCTTTCTTT
CASSPGQNTEAFF
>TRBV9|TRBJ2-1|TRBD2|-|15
TGTGCCAGCAGCACTAGCGGGGGGAACTCCCATGAGCAGTTCTTC
CASSTSGGNSHEQFF
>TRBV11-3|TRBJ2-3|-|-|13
TGTGCCAGCAGCCTGACCATGGCAGATACGCAGTATTTT
CASSLTMADTQYF
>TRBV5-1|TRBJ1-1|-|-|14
TGCGCCAGCGCTTCCGACAGGATGAACACTGAAGCTTTCTTT
CASASDRMNTEAFF
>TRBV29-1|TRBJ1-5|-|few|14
TGCAGCGTTGGGGCAGGCGGCGGCAATCAGCCCCAGCATTTT
CSVGAGGGNQPQHF
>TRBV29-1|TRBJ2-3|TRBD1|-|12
TGCGCCGGACAGGGGGCAACAGATACGCAGTATTTT
CAGQGATDTQYF
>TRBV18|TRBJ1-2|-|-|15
TGTGCCAGCTCACCAAATGGGGGCAGTAACTATGGCTACACCTTC
CASSPNGGSNYGYTF
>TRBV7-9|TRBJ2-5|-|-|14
TGTGCCAGCAGCCCGGACATCCCGCAAGAGACCCAGTACTTC
CASSPDIPQETQYF
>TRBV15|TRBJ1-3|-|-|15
TGTGCCACCAGCAGAGATCGGGGGGTCGGAAACACCATATATTTT
CATSRDRGVGNTIYF
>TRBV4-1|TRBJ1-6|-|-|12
TGCGCCAGCAGCCCGGACGGGTCACCCCTCCACTTT
CASSPDGSPLHF
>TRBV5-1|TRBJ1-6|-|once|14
TGCGCCAGCAGCTCCCAGCTAACTCAATCACCCCTCCACTTT
CASSSQLTQSPLHF
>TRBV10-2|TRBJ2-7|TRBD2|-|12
TGCGCCACCAGCGGGAGGACCTACGAGCAGTACTTC
CATSGRTYEQYF
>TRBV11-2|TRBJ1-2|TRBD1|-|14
TGTGCCAGCAGCGAACAGGGGTTAAGCTATGGCTACACCTTC
CASSEQGLSYGYTF
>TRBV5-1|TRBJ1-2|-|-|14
TGCGCCAGCAGCTACCACCAGGGAATTGGAGGCTACACCTTC
CASSYHQGIGGYTF
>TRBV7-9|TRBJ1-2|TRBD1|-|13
TGTGCCAGTTCAACCGGGACAGGGTATGGCTACACCTTC
CASSTGTGYGYTF
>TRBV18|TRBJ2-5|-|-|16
TGTGCCAGCTCACCACTCGGTAAGGGAGGCGAAGAGACCCAGTACTTC
CASSPLGKGGEETQYF
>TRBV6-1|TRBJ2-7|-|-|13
TGTGCCAGCCTTACCCCAGGGATCTACGAGCAGTACTTC
CASLTPGIYEQYF
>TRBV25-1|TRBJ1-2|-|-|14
TGTGCCAGCAGAAACAGCGTTGGGAACTATGGCTACACCTTC
CASRNSVGNYGYTF
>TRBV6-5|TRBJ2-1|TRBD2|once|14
TGTGCCAGCACACGGTGGGGGGGTTACAATGAGCAGTTCTTC
CASTRWGGYNEQFF
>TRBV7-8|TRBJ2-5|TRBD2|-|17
TGTGCCAGCAGCCGAATTGGGGGACTAGCGGTATCTGAGACCCAGTACTTC
CASSRIGGLAVSETQYF
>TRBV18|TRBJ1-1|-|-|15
TGTGCCAGCTCACCCCAGGGAGGGGTGAACACTGAAGCTTTCTTT
CASSPQGGVNTEAFF
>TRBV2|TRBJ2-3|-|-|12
TGTGCCAGCAAGAACAGGGAAGATACGCAGTATTTT
CASKNREDTQYF
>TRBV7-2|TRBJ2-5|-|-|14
TGTGCCAGCAGCTTAGTGTGGCAGGGAGAGACCCAGTACTTC
CASSLVWQGETQYF
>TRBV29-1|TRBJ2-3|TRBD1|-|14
TGCAGCGTAGACAGGGGGTATCTAACAGATACGCAGTATTTT
CSVDRGYLTDTQYF
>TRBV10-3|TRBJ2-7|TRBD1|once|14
TGTGCCATCAGTGGGGACAGGGGGTCCTACGAGCAGTACTTC
CAISGDRGSYEQYF